This passage covers 20 T cell receptor beta chains from one sample sequenced in a study of neurological immune-mediated disorders. Each CDR3 protein gets one entry after TCRdb re-called the 5' RACE reads with MiXCR. The sample lists roughly 42,000 distinct CDR3 sequences, about 14% seen once, with 11% in the top ten. Time point in this sample: longitudinal time-point 3. Input material: PBMCs. The receptors here all came from a man aged 30 to 45 in good health.

CDR3: CASSKTGDTEAFF. In DNA form, the CDR3 reads TGTGCCAGCTCCAAGACAGGAGACACTGAAGCTTTCTTT. V gene TRBV18 combines with J gene TRBJ1-1; TRBD1 might be the D (6 bases). V was pared by 6 bases and J by 3 bases, with 11 bases between. The germline V gene has CDR1 KGHSH and CDR2 LQKENI. CDR3 size: 13 residues.

This clonotype was recorded many times. V usage is TRBV12-3 or TRBV12-4 and J usage is TRBJ1-3; no reliable D call. Trimming cost V 6 bases and J 2 bases, with 11 bases left between them. The CDR3 contains 14 residues. In DNA, the CDR3 is TGTGCCAGCAGGATGATTCCCCCTGGAAACACCATATATTTT. Encoded protein: CASRMIPPGNTIYF.

V usage is TRBV30 and J usage is TRBJ2-5; D may match TRBD1 or TRBD2 (5 bases each). Trimming left V 1 base short and J 2 bases short, with 14 bases between. Germline CDR1 is GTSNPN and CDR2 is SVGIG (reference sequence). This CDR3 contains 15 residues. The CDR3, as DNA: TGTGCCTGGAGTGCTCCGGGACGGGCGCAAGAGACCCAGTACTTC. The encoded protein is CAWSAPGRAQETQYF.

Ten or more counts support this clonotype. V is TRBV28 and J is TRBJ2-3, with D tentatively TRBD1 (5 bases). V lost 3 bases, J lost 1 base, and 8 bases lay in between. The CDR3 has 14 amino acids. Germline V gene sequence: CDR1 MDHEN, CDR2 SYDVKM. CDR3 nucleotide sequence: TGTGCCAGCAGTTTTAGGGGCCGCACAGATACGCAGTATTTT. This gives the protein CASSFRGRTDTQYF.

This clonotype was recorded at least ten times. The V gene is TRBV7-9, the J gene TRBJ2-7; D not certain. The CDR3 length is 15 residues. The germline V and J ends were trimmed by 4 bases and 0 bases, with 13 bases remaining between them. Germline V gene lookup returns CDR1 SEHNR and CDR2 FQNEAQ (reference sequence). This CDR3 is CASSSRTQSSYEQYF. The CDR3 DNA reads TGTGCCAGCAGCTCCCGGACGCAAAGCTCCTACGAGCAGTACTTC.

This clonotype has at least ten counts. The CDR3 bases are TGTGCCATCAGTGGGGTGGCGGAGACCCAGTACTTC. Translating it yields CAISGVAETQYF. J is TRBJ2-5 and V is TRBV10-3; D unclear. This CDR3 spans 12 amino acids. Trimming left V 4 bases short and J 5 bases short, with 8 bases between. Looked up from germline, CDR1 is ENHRY and CDR2 is SYGVKD.

This clonotype was recorded many times. The chain combines TRBV7-2 with TRBJ1-2; TRBD1 might be the D (6 bases). Germline assignment: CDR1 SGHTA and CDR2 FQGNSA. The CDR3 runs 11 residues. The V gene lost 8 bases and the J gene lost 12 bases, with 16 bases spanning the gap. This CDR3 is CASGLQTGDTF. The CDR3 DNA reads TGTGCCAGCGGTTTACAGACAGGCGACACCTTC.

This clonotype has a count of ten or more. This chain links TRBV5-1 with TRBJ1-1; D remains unclear. V was pared by 4 bases and J by 2 bases, with 12 bases between. The CDR3 is 14 residues long. Germline V gives CDR1 SGHRS, CDR2 YFSETQ. The CDR3 DNA follows: TGCGCCAGCAGCATAACAGCGATTAACACTGAAGCTTTCTTT. This codes for CASSITAINTEAFF.

V and J are TRBV5-5 and TRBJ2-6; 8 bases line up with TRBD1. The trim removed 3 bases at V and 12 bases at J, leaving 11 bases unmatched. CDR3 length equals 15 residues. Germline loops: CDR1 SGHKS, CDR2 YYEKEE (reference sequence). The CDR3 here is CASSSPVTGVTVLTF. The CDR3, as DNA: TGTGCCAGCAGCTCCCCCGTGACAGGGGTAACCGTCCTGACTTTC.

This clonotype has ten or more counts. The J gene is TRBJ2-3, the V gene TRBV2, with 7 bases aligning to TRBD1. The V gene end was trimmed by 5 bases and the J gene end by 2 bases; junction bases not matched to a gene: 7. This CDR3 contains 15 residues. Germline V CDR1 and CDR2: SNHLY, FYNNEI. This chain's CDR3 is CASSSLGQTTDTQYF. The CDR3 region has the DNA TGTGCCAGCAGTTCATTGGGACAGACCACAGATACGCAGTATTTT. Full variable domain (remainder filled in from reference TRBV2 and TRBJ2-3): EPEVTQTPSHQVTQMGQEVILRCVPISNHLYFYWYRQILGQKVEFLVSFYNNEISEKSEIFDDQFSVERPDGSNFTLKIRSTKLEDSAMYFCASSSLGQTTDTQYFGPGTRLTVL.

This chain joins TRBV12-3 or TRBV12-4 and TRBJ1-6, with no clear D. The CDR3 runs 14 residues. Trimming took off 1 base at V and 7 bases at J, with 8 bases between the two ends. CDR3 sequence (DNA): TGTGCCAGCAGTTTAGTTGGGCCCAATTCACCCCTCCACTTT. It translates to CASSLVGPNSPLHF.

This clonotype was seen repeatedly, ten times or more. This chain joins TRBV27 and TRBJ2-6; possible D gene TRBD2, 5 bases. The germline gives CDR1 MNHEY, CDR2 SMNVEV (reference sequence). This CDR3 contains 17 residues. V shed 5 bases and J shed 0 bases, with 14 bases lying between them. For the CDR3, the DNA is TGTGCCAGCAGTGCCTTCGAGGGAGTCTCTGGGGCCAACGTCCTGACTTTC. Amino acid sequence: CASSAFEGVSGANVLTF.

This clonotype was counted at least ten times. This chain connects TRBV2 to TRBJ2-4; possible D gene TRBD2, 5 bases. V dropped 5 bases and J dropped 8 bases, with 13 bases sitting between them. The CDR3 consists of 13 residues. CDR1 is SNHLY and CDR2 is FYNNEI in the germline V gene. CDR3: CASSYLDGDIQYF. CDR3 nucleotides: TGTGCCAGCAGTTACCTGGACGGGGACATTCAGTACTTC.

There are many counts of this clonotype. V usage is TRBV5-1 and J usage is TRBJ2-2; possible D gene TRBD1, 6 bases. This CDR3 is 15 amino acids long. Between the trimmed V and J ends, which lost 0 bases and 0 bases, there was a span of 6 bases. Germline V gives CDR1 SGHRS, CDR2 YFSETQ. The CDR3 sequence is CASSLEGANTGELFF. The CDR3 bases are TGCGCCAGCAGCTTGGAGGGGGCGAACACCGGGGAGCTGTTTTTT.

This clonotype was seen repeatedly, ten times or more. The chain has TRBV7-2 and TRBJ2-7; D not certain. The CDR3 runs to 14 residues. Germline assignment: CDR1 SGHTA and CDR2 FQGNSA. Trimming left V 5 bases short and J 0 bases short, with 11 bases between. DNA for the CDR3: TGTGCCAGCAGCCCTGACCGTAGCTCCTACGAGCAGTACTTC. It yields the protein CASSPDRSSYEQYF.

At least ten counts were recorded for this clonotype. The chain couples TRBV4-2 to TRBJ2-4, with D possibly TRBD1 on 6 matching bases. Germline-derived CDR1 and CDR2 are LGHNA and YNFKEQ. This CDR3 contains 15 residues. Deletions cut 2 bases from V and 6 bases from J, with 14 bases between. The DNA of the CDR3 is TGTGCCAGCAGCCAAATGGACATGACAGGAAACATTCAGTACTTC. This translates into CASSQMDMTGNIQYF.

This clonotype was seen at least ten times. V gene TRBV12-3 or TRBV12-4 combines with J gene TRBJ2-1; TRBD2 matches 7 bases. The V gene end was trimmed by 6 bases and the J gene end by 7 bases; junction bases not matched to a gene: 3. This CDR3 contains 12 residues. CDR3 nucleotide sequence: TGTGCCAGCAGCCTACTAGCGAATGAGCAGTTCTTC. Residues: CASSLLANEQFF.

Many counts were recorded for this clonotype. The chain couples TRBV12-3 or TRBV12-4 to TRBJ1-3, with D unclear. The CDR3 covers 14 residues. Trimming shortened V by 5 bases and J by 0 bases, and 8 bases separated the two germline ends. In DNA, the CDR3 is TGTGCCAGCAGTGAAGTGAACTCTGGAAACACCATATATTTT. Encoded protein: CASSEVNSGNTIYF.

This clonotype was seen many times. This chain connects TRBV18 to TRBJ2-5; D may be TRBD1 (5 bases). The germline CDR1 and CDR2 sequences are KGHSH and LQKENI. Trimming cost V 3 bases and J 0 bases, with 8 bases left between them. This CDR3 contains 14 residues. The CDR3 nucleotides read TGTGCCAGCTCACCGCCAGGGTACCAAGAGACCCAGTACTTC. It codes for CASSPPGYQETQYF.

This clonotype was found many times. The chain couples TRBV5-1 to TRBJ2-1, with TRBD2 matching over 13 bases. Germline CDR1 and CDR2: SGHRS and YFSETQ. Trimming took 4 bases from V and 7 from J; bases not matched to a gene: 5. The CDR3 has 15 amino acids. CDR3 amino acids: CASSQGLAGTNEQFF. Written as DNA, the CDR3 is TGCGCCAGCAGCCAGGGACTAGCGGGGACTAATGAGCAGTTCTTC.